These T cell receptor beta chains were read from a single sample in a study of blood T cells in healthy people across ages. TCRdb reprocessed the 5' RACE reads via MiXCR and lists one record per CDR3 protein. Of more than 800,000 distinct CDR3 sequences in the sample, less than 35% were seen once. Sequencing was carried out using blood. The receptors shown here come from a woman of 80 years or more in good health. Both conserved end residues are trimmed from each CDR3. Fields, in order: CDR3 protein, CDR3 length, V gene.

CDR3: ASSQIPGGGPSDTQY
length: 15
V: TRBV3-1

CDR3: ASSLGNRESVLT
length: 12
V: TRBV5-1

CDR3: SARGRRGSLNTEAF
length: 14
V: TRBV20-1

CDR3: ASSADRGSFLEQY
length: 13
V: TRBV7-6

CDR3: ASSERYTNQPQH
length: 12
V: TRBV2

CDR3: ASSLATGLNTGELF
length: 14
V: TRBV7-9

CDR3: ASSYIGMGNQPQH
length: 13
V: TRBV6-2/TRBV6-3

CDR3: ATGGPGEQY
length: 9
V: TRBV10-3

CDR3: ADSYTPSSGNQPQH
length: 14
V: TRBV6-2/TRBV6-3

CDR3: ASSAQGLNTEAF
length: 12
V: TRBV5-6

CDR3: AGSRQGGGISTDTQY
length: 15
V: TRBV12-3/TRBV12-4

CDR3: SARQPGTGNRPQH
length: 13
V: TRBV20-1

CDR3: ASSLGTSGGLDNEQY
length: 15
V: TRBV7-6

CDR3: ASSLALAGPANEQF
length: 14
V: TRBV7-2

CDR3: SARDHGEKNTEAF
length: 13
V: TRBV20-1

CDR3: ASSLRGTGSHEQF
length: 13
V: TRBV5-6

CDR3: ASSKVNLGGEQY
length: 12
V: TRBV6-5

CDR3: ASSHGGPQETQY
length: 12
V: TRBV7-2

CDR3: SASPPLAGEMDTQY
length: 14
V: TRBV20-1

CDR3: SVERRTPLNEQF
length: 12
V: TRBV29-1

CDR3: ASSMGQGPYGYT
length: 12
V: TRBV19

CDR3: SARETGPNSPLH
length: 12
V: TRBV20-1

CDR3: SARVGTSAGELF
length: 12
V: TRBV20-1

CDR3: ASQAGLTRVNEQY
length: 13
V: TRBV7-8

CDR3: SVIHRQETQY
length: 10
V: TRBV29-1

CDR3: SVSFGTGYT
length: 9
V: TRBV29-1

CDR3: ATSPLGATNEKLF
length: 13
V: TRBV15

CDR3: SARVAGYGYT
length: 10
V: TRBV20-1

CDR3: AISDGGGASTDTQY
length: 14
V: TRBV10-3

CDR3: ASSQGGRYNEQF
length: 12
V: TRBV3-1

CDR3: ASSGGTNQKVTEAF
length: 14
V: TRBV7-9

CDR3: ATTGVAYEQY
length: 10
V: TRBV28

CDR3: ASSSEGQGTYEQY
length: 13
V: TRBV12-3/TRBV12-4